A selection of T cell receptor beta chains follows, all from one sample in a study of human versus mouse CDR3 diversity and MHC coevolution. Profiled with immunoSEQ multiplex PCR; TCRdb holds only in-frame clones, not every one. The table includes just under 60,000 clones, roughly 93% detected once. Material: naive CD4+ T cells from blood. The receptors derive from a person aged 55 to 75 in good health. CDR3s include the opening cysteine and the closing phenylalanine or tryptophan. Each record gives: V gene, clone size, J gene, D gene, CDR3 DNA, CDR3 protein. The D gene is left open where the match is weak. Clone sizes are given selectively: once, few, many, or a class where the clone is expanded.

TRBV10-2	-	TRBJ2-2	-	TGCGCCAGCAGTGAGCTTCCTCAACTCGGGGAGCTGTTTTTT	CASSELPQLGELFF
TRBV6-4	-	TRBJ1-5	-	TGTGCCAGCAGTGAGGAGTGGAGCAATCAGCCCCAGCATTTT	CASSEEWSNQPQHF
TRBV5-1	-	TRBJ2-3	-	TGCGCCAGCAGCCCCGTCTCCGGACAGACCACAGATACGCAGTATTTT	CASSPVSGQTTDTQYF
TRBV25-1	-	TRBJ2-3	TRBD1	TGTGCCAGCAGACCCACAGGGGGCGCTGGGACAGATACGCAGTATTTT	CASRPTGGAGTDTQYF
TRBV6-4	-	TRBJ2-7	-	TGTGCCAGCGGATATCGGATAAAAGGGAGTTACGAGCAGTACTTC	CASGYRIKGSYEQYF
TRBV6-1	few	TRBJ2-1	TRBD1	TGTGCCAGCAGGGGGGACAGTCCCTACAATGAGCAGTTCTTC	CASRGDSPYNEQFF
TRBV6-1	-	TRBJ1-2	-	TGTGCCAGCAGTGAACTAGGGGCAGGCTACACCTTC	CASSELGAGYTF
TRBV28	-	TRBJ2-7	-	TGTGCCAGCCGAACAGCGGGCTCCTACGAGCAGTACTTC	CASRTAGSYEQYF
TRBV7-2	once	TRBJ2-5	TRBD1	TGTGCCAGCAGCTTAATGGGCCAGGGGGCATGGGAGACCCAGTACTTC	CASSLMGQGAWETQYF
TRBV5-1	-	TRBJ2-4	-	TGCGCCAGCAGTCCGGACAGCAAAGCCAAAAACATTCAGTACTTC	CASSPDSKAKNIQYF
TRBV28	few	TRBJ1-3	-	TGTGCCAGCCATTCCCAGAGAAACACCATATATTTT	CASHSQRNTIYF
TRBV5-4	-	TRBJ1-2	TRBD1	TGTGCCAGCAGCCAGAGGACAGGGGGCGGCTATGGCTACACCTTC	CASSQRTGGGYGYTF
TRBV19	once	TRBJ2-4	TRBD1	TGTGCCAGTAGTAAAGGGTCCGGACAGGGGGCTGGAGACATTCAGTACTTC	CASSKGSGQGAGDIQYF
TRBV6-1	-	TRBJ1-5	-	TGTGCCAGCAGTGAACAGGGGCCCTTAGGCCAGCCCCAGCATTTT	CASSEQGPLGQPQHF
TRBV2	-	TRBJ2-5	TRBD2	TGTGCCAGCTCAGCGAGTTCTGCGACTAGCGCGGAGACCCAGTACTTC	CASSASSATSAETQYF
TRBV4-2	-	TRBJ2-5	TRBD2	TGTGCCAGCAGTAACCCCGGGACTAGCGGGAGGGCTACCTTTGGAGAGCAGTACTTC	CASSNPGTSGRATFGEQYF
TRBV19	few	TRBJ1-1	-	TGTGCCAGTAGTACGGGCATGAGGGTGAACACTGAAGCTTTCTTT	CASSTGMRVNTEAFF
TRBV11-2	-	TRBJ2-5	TRBD2	TGTGCCAGCAGCTTAGTTGCGGGAGAAGGGATATACTTC	CASSLVAGEGIYF
TRBV30	-	TRBJ2-3	TRBD2	TGTGCCTGGAACCCGTTTAGCGGGAGGGCAGATACGCAGTATTTT	CAWNPFSGRADTQYF
TRBV29-1	-	TRBJ1-2	-	TGCAGCGTTGGCGCAGGGGCAGGTGGCTACACCTTC	CSVGAGAGGYTF
TRBV19	-	TRBJ1-2	-	TGTGCCAGTAGTTTTATTCCCGGGATTAACTATGGCTACACCTTC	CASSFIPGINYGYTF
TRBV11-2	-	TRBJ1-1	TRBD1	TGTGCCAGCAGCTTTTCAGGGGGCACTGAAGCTTTCTTT	CASSFSGGTEAFF
TRBV19	-	TRBJ1-1	-	TGTGCCAGTGCGTGGGTGGGCCGGGGTGAAGCTTTCTTT	CASAWVGRGEAFF
TRBV4-2	once	TRBJ1-2	TRBD1	TGTGCCAGCAGCGGCCCCCGGACAGGGGACTATGGCTACACCTTC	CASSGPRTGDYGYTF
TRBV19	-	TRBJ1-1	-	TGTGCCAGTAGTATAGAACAAACACAGGGGAACACTGAAGCTTTCTTT	CASSIEQTQGNTEAFF
TRBV18	-	TRBJ2-7	-	TGTGCCAGCTCACCCGAACTAGTTGGAAGCTCCTACGAGCAGTACTTC	CASSPELVGSSYEQYF
TRBV7-6	once	TRBJ2-2	-	TGTGCCAGCAGCTTAGTTCGTGCCGGGGAGCTGTTTTTT	CASSLVRAGELFF
TRBV5-4	few	TRBJ2-7	TRBD1	TGTGCCAGCAGCGAAACAGGGGACCCCCGGGGCGAGCAGTACTTC	CASSETGDPRGEQYF
TRBV10-3	-	TRBJ1-2	-	TGTGCCATCAGTGGTTGGTCGGGGGAAGTCTATGGCTACACCTTC	CAISGWSGEVYGYTF
TRBV18	-	TRBJ1-2	-	TGTGCCAGCTCCGCTTCTCAGGGGACGGAGGGCTACACCTTC	CASSASQGTEGYTF
TRBV19	-	TRBJ2-5	TRBD2	TGTGCCAGTAGTCCACCTAGCGGGAGGGCTCAAGAGACCCAGTACTTC	CASSPPSGRAQETQYF
TRBV6-5	-	TRBJ1-2	TRBD1	TGTGCCAGCAGTTCCAGAGGGGACAGTTCTAACTATGGCTACACCTTC	CASSSRGDSSNYGYTF
TRBV30	once	TRBJ2-3	-	TGTGCCTGGAGTGGTGGGAGTTTAACAGATACGCAGTATTTT	CAWSGGSLTDTQYF
TRBV7-9	-	TRBJ2-7	TRBD2	TGTGCCAGCAGCAATGGACTAGCGGGTTCCGACTTC	CASSNGLAGSDF